This T cell receptor (beta chain) emerged from a study of Ad26.COV2.S vaccination and SARS-CoV-2 variants. Study findings and constraints: Vaccine recipients had higher spike-specific TCR breadth than placebo recipients. Post-vaccination spike-specific CD8+ and CD4+ T cell responses reportedly had substantial breadth.

Notes on this clone: The antigen is unknown.

Only in-frame clones appear in the TCRdb table, and some are missing; sequencing was by immunoSEQ multiplex PCR. Here the sample spans roughly 150,000 clones, 86% being singletons. Between the trimmed V and J ends, which lost 6 bases and 3 bases, there was a span of 15 bases. The CDR3 loop spans 15 amino acids. Germline V gene sequence: CDR1 MNHEY, CDR2 SMNVEV (reference sequence). The rearrangement links TRBV27 to TRBJ1-5, with a weak D call TRBD1 (6 bases). This receptor was identified in a human donor who had recovered from COVID-19. Sequencing was performed on peripheral blood, taken after recovery from COVID-19. The CDR3 DNA sequence: TGTGCCAGCAGACAGATAGGGGGATCCAATCAGCCCCAGCATTTT. Its protein is CASRQIGGSNQPQHF.